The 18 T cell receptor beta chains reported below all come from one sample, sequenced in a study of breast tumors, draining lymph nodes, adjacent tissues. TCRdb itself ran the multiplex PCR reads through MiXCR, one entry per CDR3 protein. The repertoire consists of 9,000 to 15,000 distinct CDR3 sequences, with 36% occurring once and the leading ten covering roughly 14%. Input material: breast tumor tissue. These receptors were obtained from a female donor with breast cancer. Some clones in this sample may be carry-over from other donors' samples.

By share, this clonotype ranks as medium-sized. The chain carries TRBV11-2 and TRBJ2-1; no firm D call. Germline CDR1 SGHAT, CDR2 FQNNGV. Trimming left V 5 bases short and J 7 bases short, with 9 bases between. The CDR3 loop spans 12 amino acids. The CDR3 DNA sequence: TGTGCCAGCAGCAACGTACAAAATGAGCAGTTCTTC. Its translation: CASSNVQNEQFF.

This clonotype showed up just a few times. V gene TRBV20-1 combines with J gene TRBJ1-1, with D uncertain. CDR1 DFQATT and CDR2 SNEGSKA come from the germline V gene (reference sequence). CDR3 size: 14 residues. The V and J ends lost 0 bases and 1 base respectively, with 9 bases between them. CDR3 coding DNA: TGCAGTGCTAGAGATGAATTTGGGAACACTGAAGCTTTCTTT. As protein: CSARDEFGNTEAFF.

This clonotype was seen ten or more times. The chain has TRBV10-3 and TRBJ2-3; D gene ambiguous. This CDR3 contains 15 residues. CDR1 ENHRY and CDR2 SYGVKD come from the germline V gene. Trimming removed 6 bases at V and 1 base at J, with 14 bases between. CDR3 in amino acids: CAIRSSGSRTDTQYF. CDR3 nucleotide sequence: TGTGCCATCAGGTCATCTGGGTCCCGCACAGATACGCAGTATTTT.

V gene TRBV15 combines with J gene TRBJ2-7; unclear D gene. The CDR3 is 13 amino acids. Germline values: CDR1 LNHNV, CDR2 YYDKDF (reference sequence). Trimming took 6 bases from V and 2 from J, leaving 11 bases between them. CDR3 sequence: CATRDIPTYEQYF. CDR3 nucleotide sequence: TGTGCCACCAGAGACATCCCGACCTACGAGCAGTACTTC.

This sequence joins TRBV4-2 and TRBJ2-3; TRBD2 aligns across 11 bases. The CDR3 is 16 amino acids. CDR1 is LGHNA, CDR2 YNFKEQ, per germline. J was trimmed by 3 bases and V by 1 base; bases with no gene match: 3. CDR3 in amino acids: CASSQVAGGSTDTQYF. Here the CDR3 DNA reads TGTGCCAGCAGCCAAGTAGCGGGGGGGAGTACAGATACGCAGTATTTT.

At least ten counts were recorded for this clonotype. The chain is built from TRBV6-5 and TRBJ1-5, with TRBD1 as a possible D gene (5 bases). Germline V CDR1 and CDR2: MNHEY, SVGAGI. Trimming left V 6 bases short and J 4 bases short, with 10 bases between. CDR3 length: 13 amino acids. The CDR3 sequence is CASSYRLNQPQHF. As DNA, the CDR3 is TGTGCCAGCAGCTACAGGTTGAATCAGCCCCAGCATTTT.

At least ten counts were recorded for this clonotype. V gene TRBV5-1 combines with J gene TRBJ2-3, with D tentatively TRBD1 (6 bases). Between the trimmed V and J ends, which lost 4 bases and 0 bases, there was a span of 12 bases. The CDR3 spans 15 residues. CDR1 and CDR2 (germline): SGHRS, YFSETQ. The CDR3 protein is CASSTDRTSTDTQYF. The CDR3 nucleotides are TGCGCCAGCAGCACAGACAGGACGAGCACAGATACGCAGTATTTT.

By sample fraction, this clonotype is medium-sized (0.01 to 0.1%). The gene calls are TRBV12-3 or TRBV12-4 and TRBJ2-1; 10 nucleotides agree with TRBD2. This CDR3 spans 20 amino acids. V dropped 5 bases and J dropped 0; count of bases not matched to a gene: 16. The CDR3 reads CASSPGLAVTWSRSYNEQFF. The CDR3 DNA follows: TGTGCCAGCAGTCCCGGACTAGCGGTAACTTGGTCCCGCTCCTACAATGAGCAGTTCTTC.

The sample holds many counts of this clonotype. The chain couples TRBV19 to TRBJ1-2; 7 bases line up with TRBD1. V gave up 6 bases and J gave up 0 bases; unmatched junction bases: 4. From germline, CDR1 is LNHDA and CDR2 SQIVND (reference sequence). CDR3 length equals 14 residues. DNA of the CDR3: TGTGCCAGTAGGGAGACAGGGCCTAACTATGGCTACACCTTC. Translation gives CASRETGPNYGYTF.

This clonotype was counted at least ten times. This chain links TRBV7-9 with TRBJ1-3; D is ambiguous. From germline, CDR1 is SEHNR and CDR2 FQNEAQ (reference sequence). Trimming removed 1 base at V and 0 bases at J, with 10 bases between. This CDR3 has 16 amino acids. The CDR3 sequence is CASSLEAGNSGNTIYF. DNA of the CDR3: TGTGCCAGCAGCTTAGAAGCGGGGAACTCTGGAAACACCATATATTTT. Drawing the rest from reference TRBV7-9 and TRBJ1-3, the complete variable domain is DTGVSQNPRHKITKRGQNVTFRCDPISEHNRLYWYRQTLGQGPEFLTYFQNEAQLEKSRLLSDRFSAERPKGSFSTLEIQRTEQGDSAMYLCASSLEAGNSGNTIYFGEGSWLTVV.

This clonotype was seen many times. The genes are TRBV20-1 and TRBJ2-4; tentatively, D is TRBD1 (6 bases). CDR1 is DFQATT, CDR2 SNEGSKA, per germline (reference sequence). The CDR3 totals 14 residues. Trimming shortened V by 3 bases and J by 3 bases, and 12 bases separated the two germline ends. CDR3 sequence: CSARAQGGKNIQYF. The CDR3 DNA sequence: TGCAGTGCTAGGGCACAGGGCGGCAAAAACATTCAGTACTTC.

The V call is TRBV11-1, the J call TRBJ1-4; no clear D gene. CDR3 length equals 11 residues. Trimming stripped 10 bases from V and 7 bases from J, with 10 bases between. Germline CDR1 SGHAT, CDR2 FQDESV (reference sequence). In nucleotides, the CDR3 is TGTGCCACAGCATCGGGTGAAAAACTGTTTTTT. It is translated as CATASGEKLFF.

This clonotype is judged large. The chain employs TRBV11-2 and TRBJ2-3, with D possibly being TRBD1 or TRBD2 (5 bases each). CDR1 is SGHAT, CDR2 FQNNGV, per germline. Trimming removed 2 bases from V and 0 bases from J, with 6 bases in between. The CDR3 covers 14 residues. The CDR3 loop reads CASSLRDSTDTQYF. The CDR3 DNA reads TGTGCCAGCAGCTTACGGGACAGCACAGATACGCAGTATTTT.

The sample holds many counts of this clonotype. The CDR3: CSARDLGLAGAQYF. CDR3 nucleotides: TGCAGTGCTAGAGATTTGGGACTAGCGGGGGCGCAGTATTTT. The rearrangement links TRBV20-1 to TRBJ2-3; 14 positions agree with TRBD2. Germline V gene sequence: CDR1 DFQATT, CDR2 SNEGSKA (reference sequence). The V gene end was trimmed by 0 bases and the J gene end by 10 bases; junction bases not matched to a gene: 3. CDR3 length: 14 amino acids.

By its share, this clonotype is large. CDR3 sequence (DNA): TGTGCCAGCAGTCCCCACGCTACAGATACGCAGTATTTT. Translating it yields CASSPHATDTQYF. The chain employs TRBV6-5 and TRBJ2-3; the D is unclear. This CDR3 comprises 13 residues. Looked up from germline, CDR1 is MNHEY and CDR2 is SVGAGI. V was cut by 5 bases and J by 3 bases, with 9 bases left in between.

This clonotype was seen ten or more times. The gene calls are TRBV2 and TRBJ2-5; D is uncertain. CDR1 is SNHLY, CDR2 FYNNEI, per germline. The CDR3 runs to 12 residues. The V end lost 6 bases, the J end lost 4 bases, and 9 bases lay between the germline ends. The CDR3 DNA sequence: TGTGCCAGCAGAGAGCACCGAGAGACCCAGTACTTC. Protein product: CASREHRETQYF. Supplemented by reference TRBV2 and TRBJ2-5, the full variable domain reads EPEVTQTPSHQVTQMGQEVILRCVPISNHLYFYWYRQILGQKVEFLVSFYNNEISEKSEIFDDQFSVERPDGSNFTLKIRSTKLEDSAMYFCASREHRETQYFGPGTRLLVL.

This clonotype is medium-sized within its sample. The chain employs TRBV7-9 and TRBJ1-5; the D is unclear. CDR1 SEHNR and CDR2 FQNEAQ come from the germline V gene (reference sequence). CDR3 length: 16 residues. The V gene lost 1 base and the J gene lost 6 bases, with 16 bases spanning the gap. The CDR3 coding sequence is TGTGCCAGCAGCTTAGTCGGAGGAGGGTCGGGTCAGCCCCAGCATTTT. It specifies CASSLVGGGSGQPQHF.

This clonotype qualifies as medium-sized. The CDR3 protein is CASSQDPEPYEQYF. The CDR3 region has the DNA TGTGCCAGCAGCCAAGATCCGGAACCCTACGAGCAGTACTTC. The chain employs TRBV4-2 and TRBJ2-7; no reliable D call. V was trimmed by 0 bases and J by 2 bases, leaving 8 bases between them. The germline gives CDR1 LGHNA, CDR2 YNFKEQ. CDR3 length equals 14 residues.